Sequencing of this T cell receptor beta chain was carried out in a study of OX40 agonist ivuxolimab in advanced cancers. Study-wide results and limits: Antigen targets of the expanded peripheral T cells went undetermined. Low normalized T-cell clonal expansion also characterized some of the nonresponders.

In regard to this clone: Its specificity is not known.

Profiling relied on immunoSEQ multiplex PCR, and the TCRdb table lists in-frame clones only, not all of them. This sample has about 60,000 clones, with around 90% found just once. CDR3 length: 12 amino acids. Trimming left V 5 bases short and J 7 bases short, with 11 bases between. Germline CDR1 is LNHDA and CDR2 is SQIVND (reference sequence). The rearrangement links TRBV19 to TRBJ2-5, with TRBD2 as a possible D gene (6 bases). The sequencing here drew on CD4+ or CD8+ T cells sorted from blood, taken in a trial of the OX40 agonist ivuxolimab. This receptor was taken from an adult with an advanced solid tumor such as melanoma, head and neck, liver or kidney cancer. The CDR3 is CASSSPGGTQYF. The CDR3 DNA reads as TGTGCCAGTAGTTCCCCCGGGGGGACCCAGTACTTC.